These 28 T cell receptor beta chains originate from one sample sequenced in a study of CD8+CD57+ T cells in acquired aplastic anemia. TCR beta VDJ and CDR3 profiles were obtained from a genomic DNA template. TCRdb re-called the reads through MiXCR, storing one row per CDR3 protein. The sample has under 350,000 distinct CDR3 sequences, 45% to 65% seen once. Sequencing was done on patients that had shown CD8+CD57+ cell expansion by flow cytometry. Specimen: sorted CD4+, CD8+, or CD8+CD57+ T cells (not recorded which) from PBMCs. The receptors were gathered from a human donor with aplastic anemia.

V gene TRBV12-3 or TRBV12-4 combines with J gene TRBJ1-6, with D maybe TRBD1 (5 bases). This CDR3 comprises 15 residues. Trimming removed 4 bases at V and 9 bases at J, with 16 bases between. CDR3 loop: CASSSAMGGASPLHF. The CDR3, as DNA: TGTGCCAGCAGTTCCGCCATGGGGGGTGCTTCACCCCTCCACTTT.

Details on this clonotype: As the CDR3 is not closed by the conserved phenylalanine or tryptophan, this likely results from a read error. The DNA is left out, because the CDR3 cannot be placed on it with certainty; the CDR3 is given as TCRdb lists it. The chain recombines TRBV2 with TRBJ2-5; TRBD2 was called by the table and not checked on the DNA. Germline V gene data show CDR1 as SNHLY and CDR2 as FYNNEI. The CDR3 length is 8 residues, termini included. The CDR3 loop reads CASRKIAG.

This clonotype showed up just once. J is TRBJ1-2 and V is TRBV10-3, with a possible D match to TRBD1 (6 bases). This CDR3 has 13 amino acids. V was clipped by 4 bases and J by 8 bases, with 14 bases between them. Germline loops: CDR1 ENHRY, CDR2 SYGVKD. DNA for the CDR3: TGTGCCATCAGTGCAGCACTCCAGGGGGGCTACACCTTC. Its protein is CAISAALQGGYTF.

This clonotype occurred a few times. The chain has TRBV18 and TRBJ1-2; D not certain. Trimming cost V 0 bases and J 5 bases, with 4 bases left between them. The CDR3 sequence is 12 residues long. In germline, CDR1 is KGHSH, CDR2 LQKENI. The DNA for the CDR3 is TGTGCCAGCTCACCACCTGGATATGGCTACACCTTC. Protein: CASSPPGYGYTF.

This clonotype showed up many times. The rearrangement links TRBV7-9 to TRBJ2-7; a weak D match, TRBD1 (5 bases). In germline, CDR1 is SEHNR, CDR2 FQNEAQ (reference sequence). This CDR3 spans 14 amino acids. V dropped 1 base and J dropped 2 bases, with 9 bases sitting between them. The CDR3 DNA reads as TGTGCCAGCAGCTTAGTTGGGGCCCCCTACGAGCAGTACTTC. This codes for CASSLVGAPYEQYF.

The DNA for the CDR3 is TGCAGCGTTGTTGCCCAAGAGCAGTTCTTC. It encodes CSVVAQEQFF. The J gene is TRBJ2-1, the V gene TRBV29-1, with D uncertain. This CDR3 region has 10 residues. V lost 4 bases to trimming and J lost 10 bases, with 8 bases between them. CDR1 and CDR2 (germline): SQVTM, ANQGSEA.

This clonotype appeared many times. In nucleotides, the CDR3 is TGTGCCAGCAGCGTGGAGGGAGGGACTTTGGCGGGGGGGCCTTTGGAGACCCAGTACTTC. Its protein product is CASSVEGGTLAGGPLETQYF. The J gene is TRBJ2-5, the V gene TRBV9; 9 positions match TRBD2. Per the germline V gene, CDR1 is SGDLS and CDR2 is YYNGEE. Trimming removed 2 bases from V and 5 bases from J; junction bases left unmatched: 22. The CDR3 contains 20 residues.

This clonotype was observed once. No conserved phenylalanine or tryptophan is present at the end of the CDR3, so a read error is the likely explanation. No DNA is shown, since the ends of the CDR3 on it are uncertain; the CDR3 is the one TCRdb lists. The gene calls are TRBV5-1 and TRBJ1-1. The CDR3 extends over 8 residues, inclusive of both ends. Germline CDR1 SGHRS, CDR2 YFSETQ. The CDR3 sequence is CASSWMTR.

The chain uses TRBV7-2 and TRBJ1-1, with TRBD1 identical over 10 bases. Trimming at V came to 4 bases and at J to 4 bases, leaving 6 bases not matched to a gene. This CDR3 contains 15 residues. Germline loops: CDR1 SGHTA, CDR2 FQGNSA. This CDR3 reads CASSSRTGGRTEAFF. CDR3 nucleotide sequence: TGTGCCAGCAGCTCCAGGACAGGGGGTCGCACTGAAGCTTTCTTT.

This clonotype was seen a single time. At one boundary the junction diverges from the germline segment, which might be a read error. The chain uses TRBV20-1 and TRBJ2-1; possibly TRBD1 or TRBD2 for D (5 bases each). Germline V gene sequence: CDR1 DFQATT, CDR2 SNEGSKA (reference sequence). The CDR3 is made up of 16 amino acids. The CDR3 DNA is TGCAGTGCTAGCGAATACCAGGGAGTTCGTTACAATAAGCAGTTCTTC. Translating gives CSASEYQGVRYNKQFF.

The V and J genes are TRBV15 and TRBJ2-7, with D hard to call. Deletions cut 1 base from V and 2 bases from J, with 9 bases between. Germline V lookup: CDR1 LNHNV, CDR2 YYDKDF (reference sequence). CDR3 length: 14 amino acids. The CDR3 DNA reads TGTGCCACCAGCAGAGGGGCTCGTGCCTACGAGCAGTACTTC. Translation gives CATSRGARAYEQYF.

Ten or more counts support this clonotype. CDR3 nucleotide sequence: TGTGCCACCAGCAGAGATCGACTAGCGGGAGGATGGGGGAGCTACGAGCAGTACTTC. Translated, it gives CATSRDRLAGGWGSYEQYF. The chain has TRBV15 and TRBJ2-7; 13 positions match TRBD2. This CDR3 spans 19 amino acids. Trimming took 0 bases from V and 3 from J; bases not matched to a gene: 11. Germline V CDR1 and CDR2: LNHNV, YYDKDF (reference sequence).

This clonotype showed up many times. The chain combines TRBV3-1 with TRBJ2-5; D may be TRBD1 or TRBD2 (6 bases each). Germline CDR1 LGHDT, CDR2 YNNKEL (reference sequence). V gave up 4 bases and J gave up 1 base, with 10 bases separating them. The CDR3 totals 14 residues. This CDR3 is CASSRKGGQETQYF. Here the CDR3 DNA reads TGTGCCAGCAGCCGAAAGGGGGGCCAAGAGACCCAGTACTTC.

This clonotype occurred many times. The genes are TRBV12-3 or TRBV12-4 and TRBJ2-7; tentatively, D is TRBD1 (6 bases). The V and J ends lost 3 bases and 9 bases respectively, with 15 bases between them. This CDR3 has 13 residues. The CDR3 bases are TGTGCCAGCAGTTTCTTGGGGGCACTAAGGCAGTACTTC. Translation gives CASSFLGALRQYF.

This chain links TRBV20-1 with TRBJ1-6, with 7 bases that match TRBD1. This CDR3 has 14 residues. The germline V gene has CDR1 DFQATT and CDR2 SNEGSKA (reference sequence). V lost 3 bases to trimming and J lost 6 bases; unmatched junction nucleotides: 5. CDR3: CSARTGTANSPLHF. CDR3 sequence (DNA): TGCAGTGCTAGGACAGGGACTGCTAATTCACCCCTCCACTTT.

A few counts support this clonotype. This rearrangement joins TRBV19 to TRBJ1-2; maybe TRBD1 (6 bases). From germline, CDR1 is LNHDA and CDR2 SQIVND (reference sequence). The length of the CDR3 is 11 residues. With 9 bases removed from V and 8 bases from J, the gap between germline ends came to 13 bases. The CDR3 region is CARKHGQGYTF. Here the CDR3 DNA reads TGTGCCAGAAAACACGGACAGGGCTACACCTTC.

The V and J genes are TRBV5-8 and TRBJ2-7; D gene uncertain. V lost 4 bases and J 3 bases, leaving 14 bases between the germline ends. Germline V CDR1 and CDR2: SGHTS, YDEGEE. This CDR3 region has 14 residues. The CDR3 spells CASSQNPAYYEQYF. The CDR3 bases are TGTGCCAGCAGCCAGAACCCAGCTTACTACGAGCAGTACTTC.

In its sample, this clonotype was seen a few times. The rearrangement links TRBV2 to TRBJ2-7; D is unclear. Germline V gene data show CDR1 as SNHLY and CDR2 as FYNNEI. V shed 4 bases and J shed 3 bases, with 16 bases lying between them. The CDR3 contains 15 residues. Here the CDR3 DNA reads TGTGCCAGCAGTGCACTAAGGCAGTATTACTACGAGCAGTACTTC. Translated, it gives CASSALRQYYYEQYF.

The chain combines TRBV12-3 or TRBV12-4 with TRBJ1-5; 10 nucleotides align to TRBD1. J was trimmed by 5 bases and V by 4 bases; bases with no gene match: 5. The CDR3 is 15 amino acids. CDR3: CASSYVGTGDQPQHF. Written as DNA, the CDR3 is TGTGCCAGCAGTTATGTTGGGACAGGGGATCAGCCCCAGCATTTT.

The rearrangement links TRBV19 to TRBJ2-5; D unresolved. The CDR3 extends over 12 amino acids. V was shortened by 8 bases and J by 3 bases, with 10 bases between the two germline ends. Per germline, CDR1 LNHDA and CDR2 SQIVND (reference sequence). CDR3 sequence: CASRQGKETQYF. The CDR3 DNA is TGTGCCAGTCGCCAAGGGAAAGAGACCCAGTACTTC.

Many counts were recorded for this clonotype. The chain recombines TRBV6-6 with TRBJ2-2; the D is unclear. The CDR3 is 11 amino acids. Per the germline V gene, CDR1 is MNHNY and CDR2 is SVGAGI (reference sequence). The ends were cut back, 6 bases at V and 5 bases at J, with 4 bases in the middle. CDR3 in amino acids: CASSWTGELFF. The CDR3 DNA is TGTGCCAGCAGCTGGACCGGGGAGCTGTTTTTT.

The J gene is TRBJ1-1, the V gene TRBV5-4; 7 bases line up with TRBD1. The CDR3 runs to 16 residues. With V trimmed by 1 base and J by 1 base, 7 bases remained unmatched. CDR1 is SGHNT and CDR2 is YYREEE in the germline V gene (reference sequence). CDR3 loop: CASSLTSGGQNTEAFF. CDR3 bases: TGTGCCAGCAGCTTGACGTCAGGGGGGCAGAACACTGAAGCTTTCTTT.

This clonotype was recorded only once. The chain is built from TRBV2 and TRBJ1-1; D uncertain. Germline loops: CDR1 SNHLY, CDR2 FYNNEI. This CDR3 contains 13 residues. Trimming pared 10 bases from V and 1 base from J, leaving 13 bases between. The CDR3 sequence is CATPSGKNTEAFF. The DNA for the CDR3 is TGTGCCACACCGTCTGGGAAGAACACTGAAGCTTTCTTT. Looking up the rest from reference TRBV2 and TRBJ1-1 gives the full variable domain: EPEVTQTPSHQVTQMGQEVILRCVPISNHLYFYWYRQILGQKVEFLVSFYNNEISEKSEIFDDQFSVERPDGSNFTLKIRSTKLEDSAMYFCATPSGKNTEAFFGQGTRLTVV.

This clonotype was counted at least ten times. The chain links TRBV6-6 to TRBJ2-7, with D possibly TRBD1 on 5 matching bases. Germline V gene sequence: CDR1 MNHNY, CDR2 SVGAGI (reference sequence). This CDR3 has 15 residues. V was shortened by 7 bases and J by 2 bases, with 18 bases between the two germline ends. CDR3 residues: CASKGIMGLTYEQYF. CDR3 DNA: TGTGCCAGCAAGGGGATCATGGGTCTAACCTACGAGCAGTACTTC.

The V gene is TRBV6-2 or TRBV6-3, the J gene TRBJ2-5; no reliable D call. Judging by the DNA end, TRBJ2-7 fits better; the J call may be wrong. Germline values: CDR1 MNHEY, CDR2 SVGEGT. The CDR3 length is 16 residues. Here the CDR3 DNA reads TGTGCCAGCAGTCCCTCCCAGTATCTAAGCTCCTACGAGCAGTACTTC. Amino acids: CASSPSQYLSSYEQYF.

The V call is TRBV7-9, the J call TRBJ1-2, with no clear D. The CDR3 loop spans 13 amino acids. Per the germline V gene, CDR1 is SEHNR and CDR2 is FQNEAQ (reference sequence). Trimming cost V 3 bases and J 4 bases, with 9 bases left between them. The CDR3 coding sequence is TGTGCCAGCAGCTTGGACGACCTCTATGGCTACACCTTC. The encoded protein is CASSLDDLYGYTF.

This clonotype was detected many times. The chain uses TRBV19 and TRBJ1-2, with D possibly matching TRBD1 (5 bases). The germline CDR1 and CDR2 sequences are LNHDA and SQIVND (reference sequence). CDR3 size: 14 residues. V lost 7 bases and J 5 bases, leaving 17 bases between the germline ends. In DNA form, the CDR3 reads TGTGCCAGTACAGCCTTTGGGGGGAATTATGGCTACACCTTC. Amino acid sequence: CASTAFGGNYGYTF.

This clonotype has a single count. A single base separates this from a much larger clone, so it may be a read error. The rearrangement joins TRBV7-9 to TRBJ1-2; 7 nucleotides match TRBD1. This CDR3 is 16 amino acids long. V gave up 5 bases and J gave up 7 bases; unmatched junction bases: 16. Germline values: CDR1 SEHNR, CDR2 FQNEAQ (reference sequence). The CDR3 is CASSPRGGGRGFGYTF. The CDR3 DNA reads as TGTGCCAGCAGCCCGCGAGGGGGCGGGAGAGGCTTTGGCTACACCTTC.